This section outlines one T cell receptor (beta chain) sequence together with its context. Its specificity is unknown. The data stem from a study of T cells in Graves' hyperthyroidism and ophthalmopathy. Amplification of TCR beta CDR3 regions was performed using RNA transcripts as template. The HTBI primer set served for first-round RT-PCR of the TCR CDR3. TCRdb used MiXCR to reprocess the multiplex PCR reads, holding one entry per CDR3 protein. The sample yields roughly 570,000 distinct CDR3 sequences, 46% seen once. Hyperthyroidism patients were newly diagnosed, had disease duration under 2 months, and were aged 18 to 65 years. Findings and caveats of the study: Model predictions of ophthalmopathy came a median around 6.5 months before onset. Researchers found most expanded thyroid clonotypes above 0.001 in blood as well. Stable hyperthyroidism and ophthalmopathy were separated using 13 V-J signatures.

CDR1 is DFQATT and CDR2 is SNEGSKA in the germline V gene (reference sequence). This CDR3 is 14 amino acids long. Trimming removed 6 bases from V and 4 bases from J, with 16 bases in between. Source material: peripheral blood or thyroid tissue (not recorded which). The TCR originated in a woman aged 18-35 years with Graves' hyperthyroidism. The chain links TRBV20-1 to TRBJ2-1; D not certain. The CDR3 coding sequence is TGCAGTGCCCCTGGACCGCTTTTATACAATGAGCAGTTCTTC. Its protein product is CSAPGPLLYNEQFF.